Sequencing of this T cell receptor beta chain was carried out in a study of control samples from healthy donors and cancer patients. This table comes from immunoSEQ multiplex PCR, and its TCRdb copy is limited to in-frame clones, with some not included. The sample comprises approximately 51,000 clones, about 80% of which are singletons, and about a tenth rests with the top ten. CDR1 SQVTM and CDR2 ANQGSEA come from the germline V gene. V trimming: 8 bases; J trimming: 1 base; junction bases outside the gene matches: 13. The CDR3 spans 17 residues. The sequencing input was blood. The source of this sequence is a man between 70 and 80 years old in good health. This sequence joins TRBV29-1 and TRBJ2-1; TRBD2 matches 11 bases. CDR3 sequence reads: CSIRTGLAGLSYNEQFF. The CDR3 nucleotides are TGCAGCATTCGCACAGGACTAGCGGGCCTATCCTACAATGAGCAGTTCTTC.